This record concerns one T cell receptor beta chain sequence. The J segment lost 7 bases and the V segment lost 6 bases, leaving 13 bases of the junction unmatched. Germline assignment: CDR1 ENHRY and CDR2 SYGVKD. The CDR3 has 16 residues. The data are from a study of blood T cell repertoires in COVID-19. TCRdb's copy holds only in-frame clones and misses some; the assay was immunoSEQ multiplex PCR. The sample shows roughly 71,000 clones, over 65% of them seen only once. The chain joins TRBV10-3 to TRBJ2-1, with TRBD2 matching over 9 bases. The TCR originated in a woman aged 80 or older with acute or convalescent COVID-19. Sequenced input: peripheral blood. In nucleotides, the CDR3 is TGTGCCATCAGCGCCCCAGGCGGGGGGGCCAATAATGAGCAGTTCTTC. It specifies CAISAPGGGANNEQFF.